What follows are 4 T cell receptor beta chains derived from one specimen sequenced in a study of shared clonotypes between healthy human individuals. Clones were read by immunoSEQ multiplex PCR, and TCRdb kept only the in-frame ones, dropping some. The sample shows some 2.1 million clones, roughly 93% of them seen only once. Positive CCR7 selection of CD45RO-negative cells yielded the naive CD8 cells, and terminally differentiated effector memory CD45RA+ cells were excluded. The material sequenced was naive CD8+ T cells from PBMCs. Receptors were obtained from a man younger than 35 in good health. Some clones in this sample may be carry-over from other donors' samples.

The chain carries TRBV4-3 and TRBJ2-7, with 9 positions matching TRBD2. CDR1 LGHNA and CDR2 YSLEER come from the germline V gene. The CDR3 covers 17 residues. J gave up 3 bases and V 0 bases, and 9 bases lay outside the gene matches. The CDR3 here is CASSQDLGGRAFYEQYF. As DNA, the CDR3 is TGCGCCAGCAGCCAAGATTTGGGCGGGAGGGCCTTCTACGAGCAGTACTTC.

V and J are TRBV11-2 and TRBJ2-7; D is uncertain. CDR3 length: 14 amino acids. CDR1 is SGHAT, CDR2 FQNNGV, per germline. Trimming removed 5 bases at V and 6 bases at J, with 17 bases between. The CDR3 is CASSVGPNSREQYF. In DNA, the CDR3 is TGTGCCAGCAGCGTGGGCCCCAACTCCCGCGAGCAGTACTTC.

CDR3 nucleotide sequence: TGTGCCATCAGTGAGAAGGGACAGGGTAACTATGGCTACACCTTC. Its translation is CAISEKGQGNYGYTF. The chain joins TRBV10-3 to TRBJ1-2; the match to TRBD1 covers 9 bases. Trimming removed 2 bases from V and 1 base from J; junction bases left unmatched: 2. CDR1 is ENHRY and CDR2 is SYGVKD in the germline V gene. The CDR3 has 15 residues.

This chain joins TRBV5-1 and TRBJ2-5; D is unresolved. This CDR3 comprises 13 residues. Trimming took off 0 bases at V and 4 bases at J, with 7 bases between the two ends. From germline, CDR1 is SGHRS and CDR2 YFSETQ. CDR3 region: CASSLEGPETQYF. CDR3 coding DNA: TGCGCCAGCAGCTTGGAAGGCCCAGAGACCCAGTACTTC.